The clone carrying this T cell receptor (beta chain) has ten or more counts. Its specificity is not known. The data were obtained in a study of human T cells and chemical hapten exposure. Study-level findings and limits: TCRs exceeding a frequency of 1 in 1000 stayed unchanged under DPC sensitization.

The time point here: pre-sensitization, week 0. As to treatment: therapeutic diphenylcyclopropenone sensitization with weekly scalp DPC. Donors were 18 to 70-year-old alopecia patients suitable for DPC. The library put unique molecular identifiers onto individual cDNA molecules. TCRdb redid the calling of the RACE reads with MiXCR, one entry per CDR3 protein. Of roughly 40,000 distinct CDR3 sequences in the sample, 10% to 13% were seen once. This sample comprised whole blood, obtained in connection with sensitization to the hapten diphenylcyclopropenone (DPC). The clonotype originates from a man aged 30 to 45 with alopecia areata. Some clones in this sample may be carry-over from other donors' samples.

CDR3 bases: TGTGCCAGCAGTCGGGACAGGGGTTATTCACCCCTCCACTTT. Its translation is CASSRDRGYSPLHF. V gene TRBV14 combines with J gene TRBJ1-6; 10 positions agree with TRBD1. V trimming: 6 bases; J trimming: 8 bases; junction bases outside the gene matches: 4. In germline, CDR1 is SGHDN, CDR2 FVKESK. The CDR3 has 14 amino acids.